This is a list of T cell receptor beta chains from one sample in a study of T cell changes during pregnancy in multiple sclerosis. Sequencing used immunoSEQ multiplex PCR; TCRdb keeps in-frame clones, though not all of them. This table holds roughly 40,000 clones, just over 85% found once. The material sequenced was CD4+ T cells from peripheral blood mononuclear cells, taken before pregnancy. Receptors originate from a female donor with multiple sclerosis, enrolled in a pregnancy study. Each CDR3 is given with its conserved first and last residue. The D gene is left open where the match is weak. The listing skips clone size in some rows; elsewhere it reads once, few, many or a size class.

abundance,d_gene,j_gene,v_gene,CDR3nt,CDR3aa
NA,TRBD1,TRBJ2-2,TRBV9,TGTGCCAGCAGCGCTCGTAGTAGGGGGCCCAACACCGGGGAGCTGTTTTTT,CASSARSRGPNTGELFF
NA,NA,TRBJ1-2,TRBV4-2,TGTGCCAGCAGCCAAGATATCGGGGGGGGTGGCTACACCTTC,CASSQDIGGGGYTF
NA,TRBD1,TRBJ2-7,TRBV18,TGTGCCAGCTCACCGGGCGCCGAGACAGGGGACGAGCAGTACTTC,CASSPGAETGDEQYF
NA,NA,TRBJ1-4,TRBV5-1,TGCGCCAGCAGCTTAATGATGAATGAGAATGAAAAACTGTTTTTT,CASSLMMNENEKLFF
NA,NA,TRBJ2-7,TRBV2,TGTGCCACCACGGGAGCTTATGAGCAGTACTTC,CATTGAYEQYF
NA,NA,TRBJ2-3,TRBV7-9,TGTGCCAGCAGCCAGGGTTCTTGGACAGATACGCAGTATTTT,CASSQGSWTDTQYF
NA,NA,TRBJ2-1,TRBV5-4,TGTGCCAGCAGCTTGGAGGGTCCCAACGAGGGATACAATGAGCAGTTCTTC,CASSLEGPNEGYNEQFF
few,TRBD1,TRBJ1-5,TRBV28,TGTGCCAGCAGTTACCAGGGGGGTTATCAGCCCCAGCATTTT,CASSYQGGYQPQHF
NA,NA,TRBJ1-5,TRBV30,TGTGCCTGGACTTGGGGGGTTGATCAGCCCCAGCATTTT,CAWTWGVDQPQHF
NA,TRBD1,TRBJ1-1,TRBV6-6,TGTGCCAGCAGAAGCGCTCAGGGGGGCGACACTGAAGCTTTCTTT,CASRSAQGGDTEAFF